These 12 T cell receptor beta chains were all obtained from the same sample, sequenced in a study of T-cell reconstitution after alpha-beta-depleted transplantation in children (dated by TCRdb to about 2016). Library creation used PCR. This sample was sequenced with an Illumina HiSeq 2500. To normalize quantification of the TCRbeta repertoire, the TCR libraries were built with molecular barcoding that relied on unique molecular identifiers. TCRdb trimmed the raw reads at Q25, called clones with MiXCR and kept productive beta chains. Rows matching on CDR3 protein sequence are summarized as one entry with the most common DNA and genes. The sample profile shows 350,000 to 450,000 distinct CDR3 sequences; 20% of them were found once. The ten biggest clones cover over 3.5% of the sample. This sample comprised PBMCs from the stem cell graft donor, obtained from the stem cell graft. The receptors originated from a human donor who donated a stem cell graft to a child with acute myeloid leukemia.

This clonotype was seen many times. The chain couples TRBV12-3 or TRBV12-4 to TRBJ1-5, with D possibly TRBD1 on 5 matching bases. The CDR3 length is 15 residues. V was cut by 3 bases and J by 0 bases, with 9 bases left in between. Written as DNA, the CDR3 is TGTGCCAGCAGTTTTAGGGACGGTAGCAATCAGCCCCAGCATTTT. Its translation: CASSFRDGSNQPQHF.

This clonotype came up many times. This chain connects TRBV29-1 to TRBJ2-1, with a possible D match to TRBD2 (5 bases). This CDR3 spans 14 amino acids. In germline, CDR1 is SQVTM, CDR2 ANQGSEA. The V end was cut by 5 bases, the J end by 1 base, with 12 bases between. CDR3 sequence: CSVTLAGSYNEQFF. The DNA of the CDR3 is TGCAGCGTTACCCTAGCTGGGTCCTACAATGAGCAGTTCTTC.

V gene TRBV15 combines with J gene TRBJ2-5, with D perhaps given as TRBD1 or TRBD2 (6 bases each). Per germline, CDR1 LNHNV and CDR2 YYDKDF (reference sequence). Trimming cost V 2 bases and J 14 bases, with 21 bases left between them. The CDR3 has 14 residues. CDR3 loop: CATSRNSAGQVQYF. The DNA of the CDR3 is TGTGCCACCAGCAGAAATTCGGCGGGACAAGTCCAATACTTC.

As for this clonotype: A much bigger clone sits one base away, suggesting this may be a read error. This rearrangement joins TRBV20-1 to TRBJ2-3; no clear D gene. The CDR3 runs to 14 residues. The germline V gene has CDR1 DFQATT and CDR2 SNEGSKA (reference sequence). The CDR3 spells CGVEKDDTTDTQYF. The CDR3 nucleotides are TGCGGTGTGGAGAAGGACGACACCACAGATACGCAGTATTTT.

This clonotype was seen at least ten times. The chain joins TRBV14 to TRBJ2-1; 8 nucleotides match TRBD1. V shed 3 bases and J 9 bases; nucleotides not matched to a gene: 7. Germline V gene sequence: CDR1 SGHDN, CDR2 FVKESK. CDR3 length: 14 amino acids. DNA of the CDR3: TGTGCCAGCAGCCACCTGACAGGGGACGGTGAGCAGTTCTTC. It yields the protein CASSHLTGDGEQFF.

V and J are TRBV12-3 or TRBV12-4 and TRBJ2-7, with D maybe TRBD2 (5 bases). The CDR3 runs 14 residues. V was shortened by 0 bases and J by 7 bases, with 13 bases between the two germline ends. The CDR3 DNA follows: TGTGCCAGCAGTTTAGCGGGAGTCTCGGGGGAGCAGTACTTC. It translates to CASSLAGVSGEQYF.

The chain recombines TRBV2 with TRBJ2-4; 7 nucleotides align to TRBD1. V lost 6 bases, J lost 1 base, and 6 bases stayed unmatched. The CDR3 has 15 residues. The germline V gene has CDR1 SNHLY and CDR2 FYNNEI. The CDR3 bases are TGTGCCAGCAGCGCCACAGGGGCCGCCAAAAACATTCAGTACTTC. This codes for CASSATGAAKNIQYF.

This chain links TRBV20-1 with TRBJ2-6; D perhaps matches TRBD1 (5 bases). The CDR3 has 13 amino acids. Germline V gene data show CDR1 as DFQATT and CDR2 as SNEGSKA (reference sequence). V lost 5 bases and J 6 bases, leaving 11 bases between the germline ends. The CDR3 nucleotides read TGCAGTGCTTCCCCAGGGTCGGCCAACGTCCTGACTTTC. It yields the protein CSASPGSANVLTF.

The chain links TRBV13 to TRBJ2-5; D gene unclear. V was cut by 5 bases and J by 1 base, with 8 bases left in between. CDR1 is PRHDT and CDR2 is FYEKMQ in the germline V gene (reference sequence). The CDR3 has 13 residues. The CDR3 loop is CASSRWSQETQYF. The CDR3 DNA reads TGTGCCAGCAGCAGGTGGAGCCAAGAGACCCAGTACTTC.

Ten or more counts support this clonotype. The rearrangement joins TRBV29-1 to TRBJ1-2; no definite D call. Germline lookup yields CDR1 SQVTM and CDR2 ANQGSEA. V gave up 4 bases and J gave up 0 bases, with 9 bases separating them. CDR3 length equals 13 residues. The CDR3 coding sequence is TGCAGCGTTGTAGCAGATACTAACTATGGCTACACCTTC. Translation gives CSVVADTNYGYTF. The whole variable domain, remainder taken from reference TRBV29-1 and TRBJ1-2, is SAVISQKPSRDICQRGTSLTIQCQVDSQVTMMFWYRQQPGQSLTLIATANQGSEATYESGFVIDKFPISRPNLTFSTLTVSNMSPEDSSIYLCSVVADTNYGYTFGSGTRLTVV.

The V gene is TRBV20-1, the J gene TRBJ1-2; D is possibly TRBD1 (5 bases). Trimming left V 6 bases short and J 6 bases short, with 20 bases between. The germline V gene has CDR1 DFQATT and CDR2 SNEGSKA (reference sequence). The CDR3 is 14 residues long. Here the CDR3 reads CSAPPAGWANGYTF. Here the CDR3 DNA reads TGCAGTGCCCCCCCCGCAGGGTGGGCCAATGGCTACACCTTC.

This rearrangement joins TRBV20-1 to TRBJ2-3; D unclear. Trimming left V 6 bases short and J 9 bases short, with 16 bases between. Per the germline V gene, CDR1 is DFQATT and CDR2 is SNEGSKA (reference sequence). The CDR3 is made up of 12 amino acids. Here the CDR3 reads CSAPGSSLTQYF. Here the CDR3 DNA reads TGCAGTGCCCCCGGTAGCAGTTTGACGCAGTATTTT.